The clone carrying this T cell receptor (beta chain) was detected only once. This CDR3 has 15 residues. Looked up from germline, CDR1 is SGHDN and CDR2 is FVKESK. Trimming removed 8 bases at V and 1 base at J, with 14 bases between. TCRdb recomputed calls from the PCR reads with MiXCR, one row per CDR3 protein. The data hold about 84,000 distinct CDR3 sequences, with 45% to 60% observed a single time. This sample was taken from a study of CDR3 diversity in severe acne. Specimen: blood. This clonotype was sampled from a male donor in good health, without acne. This sequence joins TRBV14 and TRBJ2-2; no clear D gene. The CDR3 here is CASSPPPRNTGELFF. The CDR3 DNA sequence: TGTGCCAGCTCACCACCTCCCAGGAACACCGGGGAGCTGTTTTTT.